This T cell receptor (beta chain) was sequenced in a study of spatial heterogeneity in lung cancer. Findings and limits, study-wide: Follow-up blood showed ubiquitous expanded tumor TCRs less than blood at resection did.

Time point denoted: sample taken at primary tumor resection. Whole RNA was taken from tumor, nontumor lung or frozen PBMC; it was then sequenced unsorted. To note about this clonotype: What it recognizes is unknown.

Via MiXCR, TCRdb re-called the 5' RACE reads, giving one row per CDR3 protein. The sample has 90,000 to 95,000 distinct CDR3 sequences; approximately 12% are singletons. Trimming left V 6 bases short and J 1 base short, with 19 bases between. The CDR3 has 15 residues. CDR1 is DFQATT and CDR2 is SNEGSKA in the germline V gene (reference sequence). The input for sequencing was PBMCs, taken at surgery. The chain carries TRBV20-1 and TRBJ2-7; D might be TRBD2 (5 bases). The receptor comes from a male donor with early-stage non-small cell lung cancer. CDR3 in DNA: TGCAGTGCATCTGAGGCGGACTCCGGTTCCTACGAGCAGTACTTC. This gives the protein CSASEADSGSYEQYF.